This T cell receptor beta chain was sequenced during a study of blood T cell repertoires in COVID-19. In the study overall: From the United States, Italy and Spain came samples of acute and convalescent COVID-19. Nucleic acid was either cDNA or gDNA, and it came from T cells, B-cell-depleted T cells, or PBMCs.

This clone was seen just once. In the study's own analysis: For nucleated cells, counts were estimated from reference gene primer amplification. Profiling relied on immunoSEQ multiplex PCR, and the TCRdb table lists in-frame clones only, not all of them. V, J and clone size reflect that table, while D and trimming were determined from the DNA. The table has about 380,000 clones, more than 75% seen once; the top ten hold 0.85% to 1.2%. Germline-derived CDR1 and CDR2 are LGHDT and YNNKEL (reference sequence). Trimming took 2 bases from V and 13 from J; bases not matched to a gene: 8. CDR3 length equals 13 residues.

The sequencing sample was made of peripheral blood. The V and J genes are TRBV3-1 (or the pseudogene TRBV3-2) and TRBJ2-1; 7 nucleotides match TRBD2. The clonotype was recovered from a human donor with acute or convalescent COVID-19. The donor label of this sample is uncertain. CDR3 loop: CASSQLRGGSQFF. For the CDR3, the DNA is TGTGCCAGCAGCCAACTACGCGGGGGTAGCCAGTTCTTC.